The entry below describes one T cell receptor (beta chain). TCRdb's table, derived via immunoSEQ multiplex PCR, lists solely in-frame clones and lacks some. Among 250,000 to 350,000 clones listed, roughly 90% were seen once. Germline lookup yields CDR1 SGHNT and CDR2 YENEEA. The trim removed 3 bases at V and 7 bases at J, leaving 10 bases unmatched. This CDR3 comprises 15 residues. This sample is drawn from a study of blood T cell repertoires in COVID-19. This clonotype originated in a woman aged 55-70 years with acute or convalescent COVID-19. The specimen was peripheral blood. The chain links TRBV11-3 to TRBJ2-3; 7 nucleotides align to TRBD1. The CDR3 is CASSFLTGFIHTQYF. In DNA form, the CDR3 reads TGTGCCAGCAGCTTCCTGACAGGGTTCATACATACGCAGTATTTT. The complete variable domain, with remaining parts taken from reference TRBV11-3 and TRBJ2-3, reads EAGVVQSPRYKIIEKKQPVAFWCNPISGHNTLYWYLQNLGQGPELLIRYENEEAVDDSQLPKDRFSAERLKGVDSTLKIQPAELGDSAVYLCASSFLTGFIHTQYFGPGTRLTVL.